Listed below are T cell receptor beta chains from one sample, sequenced in a study of beta chain features in type 1 diabetes. Profiled with immunoSEQ multiplex PCR; TCRdb holds only in-frame clones, not every one. In the table there are almost 350,000 clones, over 7% of which are singletons. Sequenced input: central memory CD4+ T cells from blood. These receptors all stem from a man aged 25-45 years with type 1 diabetes. The CDR3 runs from the conserved cysteine through the conserved F or W. D genes are given only for firm matches. Clone size is shown for a subset of rows, as once, few, many or a class of expanded clone.

v_gene: TRBV5-1
abundance: -
j_gene: TRBJ2-5
d_gene: -
CDR3aa: CASSLGDFQETQYF
CDR3nt: TGCGCCAGCAGCTTGGGGGACTTCCAAGAGACCCAGTACTTC

v_gene: TRBV7-9
abundance: few
j_gene: TRBJ1-6
d_gene: TRBD1
CDR3aa: CASSLVGQANSPLHF
CDR3nt: TGTGCCAGCAGCTTAGTGGGACAGGCCAATTCACCCCTCCACTTT

v_gene: TRBV5-1
abundance: few
j_gene: TRBJ2-7
d_gene: -
CDR3aa: CASSLDSGGTYEQYF
CDR3nt: TGCGCCAGCAGCTTGGACTCCGGTGGTACCTACGAGCAGTACTTC

v_gene: TRBV7-2
abundance: few
j_gene: TRBJ2-1
d_gene: -
CDR3aa: CASSLGGAPSSYNEQFF
CDR3nt: TGTGCCAGCAGCTTAGGCGGAGCGCCTAGCTCCTACAATGAGCAGTTCTTC

v_gene: TRBV30
abundance: -
j_gene: TRBJ1-2
d_gene: -
CDR3aa: CAWSAGTANYGYTF
CDR3nt: TGTGCCTGGAGTGCCGGGACGGCGAACTATGGCTACACCTTC

v_gene: TRBV5-1
abundance: many
j_gene: TRBJ2-6
d_gene: -
CDR3aa: CASSPEGAGANVLTF
CDR3nt: TGCGCCAGCAGCCCGGAGGGGGCTGGGGCCAACGTCCTGACTTTC

v_gene: TRBV30
abundance: -
j_gene: TRBJ2-5
d_gene: TRBD1
CDR3aa: CAWEGALGETQYF
CDR3nt: TGTGCCTGGGAGGGGGCGCTCGGGGAGACCCAGTACTTC

v_gene: TRBV7-2
abundance: few
j_gene: TRBJ1-2
d_gene: -
CDR3aa: CASSLPGLRGYTF
CDR3nt: TGTGCCAGCAGCTTGCCGGGACTGCGGGGCTACACCTTC

v_gene: TRBV29-1
abundance: few
j_gene: TRBJ2-7
d_gene: -
CDR3aa: CSVEEGSWDGQYF
CDR3nt: TGCAGCGTTGAAGAAGGGAGCTGGGACGGGCAGTACTTC

v_gene: TRBV5-6
abundance: -
j_gene: TRBJ2-7
d_gene: -
CDR3aa: CASRGLTGEQYF
CDR3nt: TGTGCCAGCAGGGGCCTAACTGGGGAGCAGTACTTC

v_gene: TRBV7-8
abundance: few
j_gene: TRBJ2-3
d_gene: TRBD2
CDR3aa: CASSLQAGGDTQYF
CDR3nt: TGTGCCAGCAGCCTTCAAGCGGGGGGAGATACGCAGTATTTT

v_gene: TRBV6-5
abundance: few
j_gene: TRBJ2-1
d_gene: -
CDR3aa: CASSYSIQRTYNEQFF
CDR3nt: TGTGCCAGCAGTTACTCGATCCAGCGGACTTACAATGAGCAGTTCTTC

v_gene: TRBV7-2
abundance: few
j_gene: TRBJ1-1
d_gene: -
CDR3aa: CASSLNRQQGAFF
CDR3nt: TGTGCCAGCAGCTTAAACCGACAGCAGGGAGCTTTCTTT

v_gene: TRBV11-2
abundance: few
j_gene: TRBJ1-3
d_gene: -
CDR3aa: CASSFVAGLSGNTIYF
CDR3nt: TGTGCCAGCAGCTTCGTCGCGGGGCTCTCTGGAAACACCATATATTTT

v_gene: TRBV5-1
abundance: -
j_gene: TRBJ2-7
d_gene: -
CDR3aa: CASRSDSSSYEQYF
CDR3nt: TGCGCCAGCAGGTCGGACAGCAGCTCCTACGAGCAGTACTTC

v_gene: TRBV5-6
abundance: -
j_gene: TRBJ2-7
d_gene: TRBD1
CDR3aa: CASRMGQGVIHEQYF
CDR3nt: TGTGCCAGCAGGATGGGACAGGGGGTTATCCACGAGCAGTACTTC

v_gene: TRBV11-2
abundance: few
j_gene: TRBJ2-1
d_gene: -
CDR3aa: CASSLVGEYNEQFF
CDR3nt: TGTGCCAGCAGCTTAGTAGGGGAATACAATGAGCAGTTCTTC

v_gene: TRBV4-3
abundance: -
j_gene: TRBJ2-5
d_gene: TRBD1
CDR3aa: CASSPEQGEWGQYF
CDR3nt: TGCGCCAGCAGCCCAGAACAGGGGGAATGGGGCCAGTACTTC